These 6 T cell receptor beta chains were sequenced from one sample in a study of cytomegalovirus exposure and HLA in healthy donors (dated by TCRdb to about 2017). The library was produced with the immunoSEQ multiplex PCR assay. In its TCRdb copy, this immuneACCESS table keeps in-frame sequences only and misses some clones. Where compared with another copy, unresolved V genes explain less than half of these, and the others have no known cause. Here the sample has some 110,000 clones; 86% occur a single time. The ten biggest clones cover nearly 5% of the sample. What was sequenced was PBMCs. The receptors originated from a man between 18 and 35 years old in good health and CMV-seronegative.

The chain is built from TRBV6-5 and TRBJ2-1, with TRBD1 matching 8 bases. Germline-derived CDR1 and CDR2 are MNHEY and SVGAGI. The CDR3 totals 16 residues. V gave up 0 bases and J gave up 7 bases; unmatched junction bases: 8. The CDR3 nucleotides are TGTGCCAGCAGTTACTCTAAGGCAGGGGGCAGAAATGAGCAGTTCTTC. As protein: CASSYSKAGGRNEQFF.

The DNA of the CDR3 is TGCAGCGTTGGAGTGGGCGGGAGGGCCGCGTACGAGCAGTACTTC. Protein sequence: CSVGVGGRAAYEQYF. V and J are TRBV29-1 and TRBJ2-7; TRBD2 aligns across 9 bases. Trimming at V came to 4 bases and at J to 4 bases, leaving 11 bases not matched to a gene. This CDR3 region has 15 residues. CDR1 and CDR2 from the germline V gene are SQVTM and ANQGSEA.

This clone has more than one count but fewer than ten. CDR3 sequence reads: CASSLTSGPYNEQFF. The CDR3 DNA reads as TGTGCCAGCAGCTTGACTAGCGGACCCTACAATGAGCAGTTCTTC. The chain employs TRBV6-5 and TRBJ2-1; 9 nucleotides agree with TRBD2. Germline V lookup: CDR1 MNHEY, CDR2 SVGAGI. V was pared by 6 bases and J by 2 bases, with 5 bases of the junction left unmatched. The CDR3 spans 15 residues.

This chain joins TRBV5-1 and TRBJ2-1, with D possibly TRBD2 on 5 matching bases. The length of the CDR3 is 18 residues. The germline gives CDR1 SGHRS, CDR2 YFSETQ. V lost 1 base and J lost 3, with 20 bases in between. The CDR3 sequence is CASSLRTQTGGIYNEQFF. CDR3 sequence (DNA): TGCGCCAGCAGCTTGCGGACCCAAACTGGAGGTATCTACAATGAGCAGTTCTTC.

The rearrangement links TRBV5-6 to TRBJ2-4, with TRBD1 as a possible D gene (6 bases). Trimming left V 6 bases short and J 9 bases short, with 13 bases between. The CDR3 is 12 amino acids. Germline V gene lookup returns CDR1 SGHDT and CDR2 YYEEEE. The CDR3 region is CASNDLGGIQYF. In nucleotides, the CDR3 is TGTGCCAGCAACGATCTAGGGGGCATTCAGTACTTC.

This rearrangement joins TRBV30 to TRBJ2-2; TRBD1 aligns across 7 bases. The V gene's germline CDR1 is GTSNPN and CDR2 SVGIG (reference sequence). Trimming took 4 bases from V and 3 from J; bases not matched to a gene: 5. CDR3 size: 14 residues. The CDR3 here is CAWTGQAYTGELFF. CDR3 in DNA: TGTGCCTGGACAGGACAGGCGTACACCGGGGAGCTGTTTTTT.